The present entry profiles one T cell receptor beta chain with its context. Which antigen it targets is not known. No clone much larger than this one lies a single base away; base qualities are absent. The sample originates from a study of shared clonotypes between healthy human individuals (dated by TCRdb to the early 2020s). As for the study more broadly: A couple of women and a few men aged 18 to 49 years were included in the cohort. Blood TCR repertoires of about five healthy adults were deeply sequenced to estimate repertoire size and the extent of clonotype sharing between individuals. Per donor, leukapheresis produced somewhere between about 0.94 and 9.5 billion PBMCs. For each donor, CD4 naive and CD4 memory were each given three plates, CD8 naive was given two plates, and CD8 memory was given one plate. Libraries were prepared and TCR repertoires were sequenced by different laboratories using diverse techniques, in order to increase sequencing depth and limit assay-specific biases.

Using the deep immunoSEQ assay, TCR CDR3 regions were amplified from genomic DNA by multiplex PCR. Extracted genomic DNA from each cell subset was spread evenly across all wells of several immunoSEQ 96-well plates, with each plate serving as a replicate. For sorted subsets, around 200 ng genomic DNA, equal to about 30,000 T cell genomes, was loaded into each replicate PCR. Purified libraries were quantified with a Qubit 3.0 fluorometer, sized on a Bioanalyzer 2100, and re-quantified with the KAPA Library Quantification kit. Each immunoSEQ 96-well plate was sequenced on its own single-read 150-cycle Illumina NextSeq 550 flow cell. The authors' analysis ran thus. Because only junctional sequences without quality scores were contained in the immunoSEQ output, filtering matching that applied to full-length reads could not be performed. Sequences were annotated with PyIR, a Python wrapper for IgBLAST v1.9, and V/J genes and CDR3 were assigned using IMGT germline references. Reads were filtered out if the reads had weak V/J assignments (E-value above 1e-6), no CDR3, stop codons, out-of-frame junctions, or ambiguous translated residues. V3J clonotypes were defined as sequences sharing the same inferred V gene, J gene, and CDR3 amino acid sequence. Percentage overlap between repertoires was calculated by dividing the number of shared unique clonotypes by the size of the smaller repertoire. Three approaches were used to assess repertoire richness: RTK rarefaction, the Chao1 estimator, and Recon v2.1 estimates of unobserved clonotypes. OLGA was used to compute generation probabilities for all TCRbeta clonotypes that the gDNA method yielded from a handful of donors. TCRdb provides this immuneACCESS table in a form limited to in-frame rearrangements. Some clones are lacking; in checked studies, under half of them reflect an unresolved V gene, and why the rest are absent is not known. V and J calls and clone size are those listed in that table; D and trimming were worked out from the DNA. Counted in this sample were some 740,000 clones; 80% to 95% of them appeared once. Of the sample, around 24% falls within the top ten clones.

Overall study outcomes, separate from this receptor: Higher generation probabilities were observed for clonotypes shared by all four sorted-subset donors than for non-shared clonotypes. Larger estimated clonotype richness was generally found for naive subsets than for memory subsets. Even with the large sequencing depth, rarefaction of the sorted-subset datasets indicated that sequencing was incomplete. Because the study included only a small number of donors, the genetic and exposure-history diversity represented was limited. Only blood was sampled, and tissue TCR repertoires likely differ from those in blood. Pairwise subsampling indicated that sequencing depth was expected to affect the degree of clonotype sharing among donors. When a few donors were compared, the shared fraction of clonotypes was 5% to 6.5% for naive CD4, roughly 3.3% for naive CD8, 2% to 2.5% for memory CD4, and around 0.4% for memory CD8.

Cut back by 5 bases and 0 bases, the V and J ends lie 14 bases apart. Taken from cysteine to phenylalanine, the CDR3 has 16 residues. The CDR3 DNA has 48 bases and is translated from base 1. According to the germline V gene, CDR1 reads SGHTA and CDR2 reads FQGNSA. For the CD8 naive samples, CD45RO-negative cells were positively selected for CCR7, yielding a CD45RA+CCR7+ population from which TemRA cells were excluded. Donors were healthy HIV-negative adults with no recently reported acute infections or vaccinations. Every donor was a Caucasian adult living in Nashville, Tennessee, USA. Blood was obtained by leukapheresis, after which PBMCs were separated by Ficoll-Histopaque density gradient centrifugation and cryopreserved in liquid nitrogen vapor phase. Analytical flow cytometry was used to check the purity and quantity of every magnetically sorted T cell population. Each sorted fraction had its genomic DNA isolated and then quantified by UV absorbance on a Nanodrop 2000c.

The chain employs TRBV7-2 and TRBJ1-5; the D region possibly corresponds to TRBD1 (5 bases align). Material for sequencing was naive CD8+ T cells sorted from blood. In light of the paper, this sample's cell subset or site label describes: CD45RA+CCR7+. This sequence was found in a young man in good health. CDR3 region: CASSQGTAYSNQPQHF. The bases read TGTGCCAGCAGCCAAGGGACGGCATATAGCAATCAGCCCCAGCATTTT.